This T cell receptor (beta chain) is from a study of T cell changes during pregnancy in multiple sclerosis. The CDR3 runs 14 residues. V lost 3 bases and J lost 7; bases outside the gene matches: 9. Germline-derived CDR1 and CDR2 are SQVTM and ANQGSEA. TCRdb's table, derived via immunoSEQ multiplex PCR, lists solely in-frame clones and lacks some. This sample has under 85,000 clones, with approximately 90% found just once. The sequence was collected from a female donor with multiple sclerosis, enrolled in a pregnancy study. The starting material was peripheral blood, obtained in the third trimester of pregnancy. The V gene is TRBV29-1, the J gene TRBJ1-2; 9 bases match TRBD1. CDR3 residues: CSVDRGGQGSGYTF. The CDR3 region has the DNA TGCAGCGTTGATCGGGGGGGACAGGGAAGTGGCTACACCTTC.